This T cell receptor (beta chain) was observed in a study of tumor T cells in aggressive B-cell lymphoma. Generated by immunoSEQ multiplex PCR, the TCRdb table keeps only in-frame clones and is missing some. The table lists about 2,100 clones, 75% to 90% of them singletons. The CDR3 sequence is 15 residues long. The germline gives CDR1 SGHDT, CDR2 YYEEEE. The junction had 7 bases not matched to a gene; V was cut back by 4 bases and J by 2 bases. The rearrangement joins TRBV5-6 to TRBJ1-2, with 8 bases lining up with TRBD1. What was sequenced was tumor tissue. This receptor was obtained from an adult with diffuse large B cell lymphoma. The CDR3: CASSLRTGINYGYTF. The CDR3 coding sequence is TGTGCCAGCAGCCTCAGGACAGGGATAAACTATGGCTACACCTTC.